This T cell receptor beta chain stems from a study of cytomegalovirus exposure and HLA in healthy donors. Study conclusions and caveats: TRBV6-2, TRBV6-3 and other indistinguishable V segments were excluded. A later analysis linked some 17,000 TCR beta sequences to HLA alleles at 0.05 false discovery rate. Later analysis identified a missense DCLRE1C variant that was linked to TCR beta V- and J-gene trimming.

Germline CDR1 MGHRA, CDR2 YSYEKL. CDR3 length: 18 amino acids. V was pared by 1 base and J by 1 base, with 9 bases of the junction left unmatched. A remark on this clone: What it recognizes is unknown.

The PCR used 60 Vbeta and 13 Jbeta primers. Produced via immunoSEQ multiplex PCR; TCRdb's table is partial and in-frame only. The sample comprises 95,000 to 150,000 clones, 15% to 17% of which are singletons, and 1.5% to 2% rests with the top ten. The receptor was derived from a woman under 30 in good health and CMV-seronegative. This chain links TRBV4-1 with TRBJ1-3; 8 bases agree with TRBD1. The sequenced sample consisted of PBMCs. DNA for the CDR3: TGCGCCAGCAGCCAAGCTCCATGGACAGGGAGTTCTGGAAACACCATATATTTT. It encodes CASSQAPWTGSSGNTIYF.